These 21 T cell receptor beta chains were sequenced from one sample in a study of radiotherapy plus CTLA-4 blockade in lung cancer. Data came from immunoSEQ multiplex PCR; TCRdb stores just in-frame clones and leaves some out. The table includes 70,000 to 90,000 clones, roughly four fifths detected once. The sequencing here drew on peripheral blood, taken from a patient treated with radiotherapy plus ipilimumab. These receptors all stem from a human donor with non-small cell lung cancer who had stable disease on radiotherapy plus ipilimumab.

The rearrangement joins TRBV28 to TRBJ2-1, with no clear D. Trimming left V 6 bases short and J 5 bases short, with 17 bases between. CDR3 length equals 15 residues. CDR1 and CDR2 from the germline V gene are MDHEN and SYDVKM. This CDR3 is CASRPPGPLDNEQFF. Written as DNA, the CDR3 is TGTGCCAGCAGACCCCCCGGCCCCCTCGACAATGAGCAGTTCTTC.

The chain carries TRBV19 and TRBJ1-6; TRBD1 is a possible D gene (6 bases). Between the trimmed V and J ends, which lost 11 bases and 13 bases, there was a span of 15 bases. Germline-derived CDR1 and CDR2 are LNHDA and SQIVND (reference sequence). CDR3 length: 11 residues. CDR3 residues: CAAGDLRPLHF. CDR3 sequence (DNA): TGTGCCGCAGGGGACTTACGGCCCCTCCACTTT.

The J gene is TRBJ2-2, the V gene TRBV7-3; D gene ambiguous. Trimming pared 0 bases from V and 0 bases from J, leaving 8 bases between. This CDR3 is built from 16 residues. Per the germline V gene, CDR1 is SGHTA and CDR2 is FQGTGA. CDR3 DNA: TGTGCCAGCAGCTTAACTTCGGGCCCGAACACCGGGGAGCTGTTTTTT. Amino acid sequence: CASSLTSGPNTGELFF.

The CDR3 spells CACPDLGPGNTIYF. Written as DNA, the CDR3 is TGTGCCTGCCCGGACCTTGGCCCTGGAAACACCATATATTTT. The chain is built from TRBV30 and TRBJ1-3; D ambiguous. Trimming took 6 bases from V and 2 from J, leaving 14 bases between them. Germline CDR1 is GTSNPN and CDR2 is SVGIG (reference sequence). The CDR3 extends over 14 amino acids.

The rearrangement uses TRBV18 and TRBJ1-1, with D unresolved. V was shortened by 3 bases and J by 5 bases, with 4 bases between the two germline ends. The CDR3 length is 11 residues. The germline CDR1 and CDR2 sequences are KGHSH and LQKENI. CDR3 region: CASSPKTEAFF. The CDR3 DNA reads TGTGCCAGCTCACCTAAAACTGAAGCTTTCTTT. Supplemented by reference TRBV18 and TRBJ1-1, the full variable domain reads NAGVMQNPRHLVRRRGQEARLRCSPMKGHSHVYWYRQLPEEGLKFMVYLQKENIIDESGMPKERFSAEFPKEGPSILRIQQVVRGDSAAYFCASSPKTEAFFGQGTRLTVV.

The sample holds a few counts of this clone. The gene calls are TRBV6-6 and TRBJ2-7; TRBD2 agrees at 7 bases. Germline CDR1 reads MNHNY; CDR2 reads SVGAGI (reference sequence). With 6 bases clipped from V and 2 bases from J, the junction kept 4 bases outside the gene matches. The CDR3 covers 13 residues. The CDR3 region is CASRRDYPYEQYF. The CDR3 DNA follows: TGTGCCAGCAGGAGGGACTACCCCTACGAGCAGTACTTC.

V is TRBV4-1 and J is TRBJ1-5; D uncertain. Germline lookup yields CDR1 MGHRA and CDR2 YSYEKL. CDR3 length: 15 residues. V was pared by 0 bases and J by 0 bases, with 6 bases between. Written as DNA, the CDR3 is TGCGCCAGCAGCCAAGACGCGGATAGCAATCAGCCCCAGCATTTT. Encoded protein: CASSQDADSNQPQHF.

The genes are TRBV10-3 and TRBJ2-5, with unresolved D. The J call may be mistaken, given a closer DNA end match to TRBJ2-7. Germline lookup yields CDR1 ENHRY and CDR2 SYGVKD. The CDR3 runs to 13 residues. CDR3 in amino acids: CAISGSSPSEQYF. The CDR3, as DNA: TGTGCCATCAGTGGTTCGTCGCCTAGCGAGCAGTACTTC.

This clone was recorded only once. The chain joins TRBV6-1 to TRBJ1-2, with TRBD1 identical over 7 bases. The CDR3 extends over 13 amino acids. V was pared by 6 bases and J by 3 bases, with 4 bases of the junction left unmatched. Per the germline V gene, CDR1 is MNHNS and CDR2 is SASEGT. The CDR3 spells CASSQTGYYGYTF. CDR3 bases: TGTGCCAGCAGCCAGACAGGGTACTATGGCTACACCTTC.

The rearrangement links TRBV11-2 to TRBJ2-2, with 9 bases matching TRBD1. Germline CDR1 reads SGHAT; CDR2 reads FQNNGV. The CDR3 has 15 amino acids. The V segment lost 5 bases and the J segment 3 bases; nucleotides outside the gene matches: 4. This CDR3 reads CASSPQGAYTGELFF. The CDR3, as DNA: TGTGCCAGCAGCCCACAGGGGGCGTACACCGGGGAGCTGTTTTTT.

This clone was detected only once. The chain uses TRBV28 and TRBJ2-1, with D uncertain. Germline values: CDR1 MDHEN, CDR2 SYDVKM. Trimming stripped 6 bases from V and 4 bases from J, with 7 bases between. This CDR3 region has 12 residues. The CDR3 sequence is CASSSIYNEQFF. The CDR3 nucleotides read TGTGCCAGCAGCTCCATTTACAATGAGCAGTTCTTC.

The chain combines TRBV6-5 with TRBJ1-1; weak D call: TRBD1 (5 bases). Germline CDR1 reads MNHEY; CDR2 reads SVGAGI. Deletions cut 4 bases from V and 1 base from J, with 7 bases between. CDR3 length: 13 residues. The chain's CDR3 is CASSLGRNTEAFF. The CDR3 DNA is TGTGCCAGCAGTTTGGGACGGAACACTGAAGCTTTCTTT.

The V gene is TRBV28, the J gene TRBJ2-3, with D possibly matching TRBD2 (7 bases). The CDR3 loop spans 17 amino acids. In germline, CDR1 is MDHEN, CDR2 SYDVKM. Trimming took off 3 bases at V and 3 bases at J, with 19 bases between the two ends. This CDR3 reads CASSLPSAGEGTDTQYF. The CDR3 nucleotides are TGTGCCAGCAGTTTGCCTTCAGCAGGGGAGGGGACAGATACGCAGTATTTT. Looking up the rest from reference TRBV28 and TRBJ2-3 gives the full variable domain: DVKVTQSSRYLVKRTGEKVFLECVQDMDHENMFWYRQDPGLGLRLIYFSYDVKMKEKGDIPEGYSVSREKKERFSLILESASTNQTSMYLCASSLPSAGEGTDTQYFGPGTRLTVL.

This sequence joins TRBV5-1 and TRBJ2-3, with D hard to call. Trimming removed 6 bases at V and 5 bases at J, with 7 bases between. The CDR3 consists of 11 residues. Germline lookup yields CDR1 SGHRS and CDR2 YFSETQ. The CDR3 coding sequence is TGCGCCAGCAACGATGGAGATACGCAGTATTTT. It is translated as CASNDGDTQYF.

The chain couples TRBV6-1 to TRBJ2-3; D may be TRBD2 (5 bases). Germline CDR1 and CDR2: MNHNS and SASEGT. The CDR3 extends over 16 amino acids. The V and J ends lost 0 bases and 0 bases respectively, with 10 bases between them. The CDR3 here is CASSEARGQSTDTQYF. Written as DNA, the CDR3 is TGTGCCAGCAGTGAAGCGCGAGGGCAGAGCACAGATACGCAGTATTTT.

The V and J genes are TRBV10-1 and TRBJ2-5; D is unclear. This CDR3 spans 13 amino acids. With 8 bases removed from V and 1 base from J, the gap between germline ends came to 11 bases. The germline CDR1 and CDR2 sequences are WNHNN and SYGVQD (reference sequence). CDR3 sequence reads: CASQQSGQETQYF. The CDR3 nucleotides are TGCGCCAGCCAACAATCTGGCCAAGAGACCCAGTACTTC.

The rearrangement joins TRBV19 to TRBJ2-6; unclear D gene. The CDR3 sequence is 14 residues long. The germline CDR1 and CDR2 sequences are LNHDA and SQIVND (reference sequence). V shed 4 bases and J shed 1 base, with 5 bases lying between them. The CDR3 here is CASSTESGANVLTF. DNA of the CDR3: TGTGCCAGTAGTACAGAATCTGGGGCCAACGTCCTGACTTTC.

The J gene is TRBJ2-5, the V gene TRBV7-9; tentatively, D is TRBD1 (6 bases). The CDR3 spans 15 residues. Germline CDR1 reads SEHNR; CDR2 reads FQNEAQ (reference sequence). V was shortened by 3 bases and J by 3 bases, with 14 bases between the two germline ends. In DNA, the CDR3 is TGTGCCAGCAGCTTGGGTGACAGGCCTAAAGAGACCCAGTACTTC. It translates to CASSLGDRPKETQYF.

The chain is built from TRBV11-1 and TRBJ1-1; D remains ambiguous. The ends were cut back, 5 bases at V and 1 base at J, with 11 bases in the middle. Germline-derived CDR1 and CDR2 are SGHAT and FQDESV (reference sequence). The CDR3 totals 14 residues. The CDR3, as DNA: TGTGCCAGCAGCAGGATCCCAGGGAACACTGAAGCTTTCTTT. Translating gives CASSRIPGNTEAFF.

This clone was counted only a few times. The chain links TRBV19 to TRBJ1-5, with 8 bases identical to TRBD1. V gave up 4 bases and J gave up 7 bases; unmatched junction bases: 9. The germline CDR1 and CDR2 sequences are LNHDA and SQIVND (reference sequence). The CDR3 contains 15 residues. CDR3 bases: TGTGCCAGTAGTACACAAGACAGGGGTAGCCAGCCCCAGCATTTT. It encodes CASSTQDRGSQPQHF.

The chain carries TRBV20-1 and TRBJ2-5, with D maybe TRBD1 (6 bases). V gave up 8 bases and J gave up 3 bases, with 7 bases separating them. CDR3 size: 10 residues. Germline lookup yields CDR1 DFQATT and CDR2 SNEGSKA (reference sequence). CDR3 in amino acids: CSSGEETQYF. CDR3 sequence (DNA): TGCAGTTCAGGGGAAGAGACCCAGTACTTC.